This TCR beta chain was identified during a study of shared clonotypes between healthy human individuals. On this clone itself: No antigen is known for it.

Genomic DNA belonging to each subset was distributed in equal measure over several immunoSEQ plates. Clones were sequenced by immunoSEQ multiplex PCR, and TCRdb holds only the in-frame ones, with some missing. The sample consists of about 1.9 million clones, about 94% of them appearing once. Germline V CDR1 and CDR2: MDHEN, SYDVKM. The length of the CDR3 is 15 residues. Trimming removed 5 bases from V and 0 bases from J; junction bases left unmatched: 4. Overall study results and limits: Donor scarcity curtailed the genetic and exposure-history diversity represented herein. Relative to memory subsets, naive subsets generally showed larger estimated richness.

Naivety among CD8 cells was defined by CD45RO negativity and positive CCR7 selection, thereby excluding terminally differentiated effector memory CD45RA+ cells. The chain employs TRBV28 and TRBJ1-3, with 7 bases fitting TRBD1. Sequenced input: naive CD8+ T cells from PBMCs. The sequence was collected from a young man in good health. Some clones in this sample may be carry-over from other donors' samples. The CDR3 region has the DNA TGTGCCAGCAGTCAGGGACAGCACTCTGGAAACACCATATATTTT. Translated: CASSQGQHSGNTIYF.